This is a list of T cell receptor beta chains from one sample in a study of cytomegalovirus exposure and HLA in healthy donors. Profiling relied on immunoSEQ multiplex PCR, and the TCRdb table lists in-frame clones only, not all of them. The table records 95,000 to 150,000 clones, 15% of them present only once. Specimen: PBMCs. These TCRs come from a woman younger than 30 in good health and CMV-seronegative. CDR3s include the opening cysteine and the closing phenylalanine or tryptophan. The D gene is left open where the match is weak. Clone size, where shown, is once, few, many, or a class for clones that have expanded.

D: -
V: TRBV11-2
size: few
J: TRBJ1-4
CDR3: CASSLIVPQAREKLFF
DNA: TGTGCCAGCAGCTTAATAGTCCCCCAGGCCCGCGAAAAACTGTTTTTT

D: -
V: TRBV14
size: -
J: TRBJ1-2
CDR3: CASSQGGELRKGYTF
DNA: TGTGCCAGCAGCCAAGGCGGGGAGCTCAGGAAAGGCTACACCTTC

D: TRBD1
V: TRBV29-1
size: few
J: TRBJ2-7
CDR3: CSVQGQGRYEQYF
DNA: TGCAGCGTCCAGGGACAGGGACGCTACGAGCAGTACTTC

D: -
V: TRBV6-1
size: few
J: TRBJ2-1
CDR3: CACSRTVGQNEQFF
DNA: TGTGCCTGTTCTCGGACGGTCGGACAGAATGAGCAGTTCTTC

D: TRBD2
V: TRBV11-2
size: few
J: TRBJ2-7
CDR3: CASSRTSGSRSSYEQYF
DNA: TGTGCCAGCAGTCGGACTAGCGGGAGTAGGAGCTCCTACGAGCAGTACTTC

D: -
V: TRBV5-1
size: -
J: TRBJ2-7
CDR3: CASSRIGGGPYEQYF
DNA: TGCGCCAGCAGCCGGATTGGAGGAGGTCCCTACGAGCAGTACTTC

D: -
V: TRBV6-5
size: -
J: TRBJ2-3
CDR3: CASSYSGGGPPLTQYF
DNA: TGTGCCAGCAGTTACTCTGGAGGCGGTCCCCCCCTTACGCAGTATTTT

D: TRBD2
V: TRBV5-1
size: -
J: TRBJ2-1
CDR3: CASNRGSGASYNEQFF
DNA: TGCGCCAGCAACCGGGGTAGCGGGGCCTCCTACAATGAGCAGTTCTTC

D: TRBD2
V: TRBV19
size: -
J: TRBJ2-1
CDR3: CASSNLAGGGNEQFF
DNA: TGTGCCAGTAGTAATCTAGCGGGAGGCGGCAATGAGCAGTTCTTC

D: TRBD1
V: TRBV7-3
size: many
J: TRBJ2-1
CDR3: CASSPHRGQGEQFF
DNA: TGTGCCAGCAGCCCCCACAGGGGGCAGGGTGAGCAGTTCTTC

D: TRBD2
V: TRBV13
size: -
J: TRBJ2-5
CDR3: CASSLGPSGGLQETQYF
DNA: TGTGCCAGCAGCTTAGGTCCTAGCGGGGGCCTCCAAGAGACCCAGTACTTC

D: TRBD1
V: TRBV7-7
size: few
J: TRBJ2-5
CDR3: CASSLDREETQYF
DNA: TGTGCTAGCAGCTTGGACAGGGAAGAGACCCAGTACTTC

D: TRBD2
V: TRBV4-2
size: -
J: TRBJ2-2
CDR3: CASSQSGVNTGELFF
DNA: TGTGCCAGCAGCCAGAGCGGGGTTAACACCGGGGAGCTGTTTTTT

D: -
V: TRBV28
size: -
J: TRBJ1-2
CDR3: CASSQSLQGSYGYTF
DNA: TGTGCCAGCAGTCAATCACTACAGGGCAGCTATGGCTACACCTTC